This T cell receptor beta chain appears in the sequencing data of a study of CD8 T cells in ankylosing spondylitis. Points from the study as a whole: It appeared that ankylosing spondylitis blood was characterized by a TCR beta motif of several highly homologous variants.

Germline V gene data show CDR1 as SGHTA and CDR2 as FQGNSA. The CDR3 totals 13 residues. The V and J ends lost 5 bases and 0 bases respectively, with 8 bases between them. TCRdb redid the calling of the 5' RACE reads with MiXCR, one entry per CDR3 protein. The data hold 300,000 to 400,000 distinct CDR3 sequences, with 20% to 25% observed a single time. In this sample, this clonotype turned up many times. Its specificity is unknown. The sample was blood, either unsorted or a sorted T cell fraction (not recorded which). The origin of this receptor is a male donor with ankylosing spondylitis. This sequence joins TRBV7-2 and TRBJ2-7, with D tentatively TRBD2 (5 bases). CDR3 sequence reads: CASSRGASYEQYF. CDR3 in DNA: TGTGCCAGCAGCCGGGGAGCCTCCTACGAGCAGTACTTC.